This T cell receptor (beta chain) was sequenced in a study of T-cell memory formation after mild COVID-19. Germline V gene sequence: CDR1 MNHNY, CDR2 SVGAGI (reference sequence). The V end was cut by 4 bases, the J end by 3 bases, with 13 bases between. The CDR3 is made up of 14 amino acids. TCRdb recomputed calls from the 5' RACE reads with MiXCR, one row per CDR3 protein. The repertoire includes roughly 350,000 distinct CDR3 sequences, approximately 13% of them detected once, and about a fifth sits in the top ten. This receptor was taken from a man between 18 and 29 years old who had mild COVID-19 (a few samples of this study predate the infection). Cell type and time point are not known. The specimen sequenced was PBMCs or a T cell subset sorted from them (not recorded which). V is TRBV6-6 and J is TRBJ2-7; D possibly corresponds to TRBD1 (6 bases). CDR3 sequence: CASSSSTGSYEQYV. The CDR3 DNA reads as TGTGCCAGCAGTTCCTCCACAGGGAGCTACGAGCAGTACGTC.